Listed here are 26 T cell receptor beta chains from one sample, sequenced in a study of cytomegalovirus exposure and HLA in healthy donors. The PCR used 60 Vbeta and 13 Jbeta primers. The table came from immunoSEQ multiplex PCR; TCRdb's copy has only in-frame clones and leaves some out. Of 110,000 or so clones listed, around 80% were seen once; the top ten hold about 1.9%. Sequencing input: PBMCs. Receptors originate from a man aged 25-40 years in good health and CMV-seronegative.

The chain combines TRBV7-9 with TRBJ2-7; D is possibly TRBD2 (7 bases). Trimming pared 7 bases from V and 5 bases from J, leaving 15 bases between. CDR1 and CDR2 (germline): SEHNR, FQNEAQ (reference sequence). The CDR3 spans 13 residues. The CDR3 region has the DNA TGTGCCAGCATCCCGTGGGGGGGCCACGAGCAGTACTTC. It translates to CASIPWGGHEQYF. The complete variable domain, with remaining parts taken from reference TRBV7-9 and TRBJ2-7, reads DTGVSQNPRHKITKRGQNVTFRCDPISEHNRLYWYRQTLGQGPEFLTYFQNEAQLEKSRLLSDRFSAERPKGSFSTLEIQRTEQGDSAMYLCASIPWGGHEQYFGPGTRLTVT.

This sequence joins TRBV6-1 and TRBJ1-5, with a possible D match to TRBD1 (5 bases). Trimming removed 0 bases from V and 0 bases from J, with 9 bases in between. Germline CDR1 reads MNHNS; CDR2 reads SASEGT. The CDR3 covers 16 residues. For the CDR3, the DNA is TGTGCCAGCAGTGAAGCGCTAGGGGATAGCAATCAGCCCCAGCATTTT. It is translated as CASSEALGDSNQPQHF.

The J gene is TRBJ2-3, the V gene TRBV10-3; maybe TRBD1 (5 bases). In germline, CDR1 is ENHRY, CDR2 SYGVKD. The CDR3 runs to 13 residues. Trimming left V 3 bases short and J 5 bases short, with 9 bases between. The CDR3 region has the DNA TGTGCCATCAGTGAAGGGGATGGAGATACGCAGTATTTT. Its protein product is CAISEGDGDTQYF.

The V call is TRBV7-9, the J call TRBJ2-7, with TRBD2 as a possible D gene (5 bases). Germline lookup yields CDR1 SEHNR and CDR2 FQNEAQ (reference sequence). The CDR3 loop spans 14 amino acids. V dropped 1 base and J dropped 2 bases, with 9 bases sitting between them. For the CDR3, the DNA is TGTGCCAGCAGCTTAGGGACTCGTGCCTACGAGCAGTACTTC. As protein: CASSLGTRAYEQYF.

This clone was observed a handful of times. The rearrangement joins TRBV5-6 to TRBJ1-5; 8 bases align to TRBD1. Looked up from germline, CDR1 is SGHDT and CDR2 is YYEEEE. Trimming cost V 5 bases and J 6 bases; bases outside gene matches: 7. There are 14 residues in the CDR3. The CDR3 region has the DNA TGTGCCAGCAGGATGGACAGGGAGGGTCAGCCCCAGCATTTT. Its protein product is CASRMDREGQPQHF.

As DNA, the CDR3 is TGTGCCAGCAGTTGGAAGAGGACAGGGATCTTGAACACTGAAGCTTTCTTT. As protein: CASSWKRTGILNTEAFF. V gene TRBV28 combines with J gene TRBJ1-1; the match to TRBD1 covers 8 bases. V lost 4 bases, J lost 0 bases, and 10 bases stayed unmatched. CDR3 length: 17 amino acids. Germline V CDR1 and CDR2: MDHEN, SYDVKM. The full variable domain, rest sourced from reference TRBV28 and TRBJ1-1, is DVKVTQSSRYLVKRTGEKVFLECVQDMDHENMFWYRQDPGLGLRLIYFSYDVKMKEKGDIPEGYSVSREKKERFSLILESASTNQTSMYLCASSWKRTGILNTEAFFGQGTRLTVV.

This clone was counted a single time. This chain uses TRBV11-2 with TRBJ1-1; D perhaps matches TRBD1 (6 bases). Germline CDR1 and CDR2: SGHAT and FQNNGV. The CDR3 consists of 13 residues. V gave up 5 bases and J gave up 2 bases, with 9 bases separating them. The DNA for the CDR3 is TGTGCCAGCAGCGCGGACAGAAACACTGAAGCTTTCTTT. Translating gives CASSADRNTEAFF.

This clone was found a few times. As DNA, the CDR3 is TGTGCCAGCAGCCATTACAGGGGGTATCAGCCCCAGCATTTT. It codes for CASSHYRGYQPQHF. The chain combines TRBV5-6 with TRBJ1-5; 8 bases are shared with TRBD1. The V segment lost 4 bases and the J segment 5 bases; nucleotides outside the gene matches: 5. Germline CDR1 is SGHDT and CDR2 is YYEEEE. CDR3 length: 14 residues.

The chain employs TRBV5-1 and TRBJ1-2; no clear D gene. This CDR3 is built from 13 residues. In germline, CDR1 is SGHRS, CDR2 YFSETQ. Trimming stripped 1 base from V and 5 bases from J, with 9 bases between. CDR3 nucleotides: TGCGCCAGCAGCTTGAGCACGGTTTATGGCTACACCTTC. Protein product: CASSLSTVYGYTF.

The chain couples TRBV7-9 to TRBJ2-7, with D possibly matching TRBD2 (5 bases). The CDR3 extends over 13 amino acids. Per the germline V gene, CDR1 is SEHNR and CDR2 is FQNEAQ (reference sequence). Deletions cut 3 bases from V and 0 bases from J, with 6 bases between. The CDR3 loop is CASSFTSSYEQYF. For the CDR3, the DNA is TGTGCCAGCAGCTTTACTAGCTCCTACGAGCAGTACTTC.

This clone was recorded once. The genes are TRBV14 and TRBJ1-1; 7 bases map to TRBD1. Germline assignment: CDR1 SGHDN and CDR2 FVKESK. The CDR3 has 14 amino acids. With 4 bases clipped from V and 3 bases from J, the junction kept 5 bases outside the gene matches. In DNA, the CDR3 is TGTGCCAGCAGCCCAGTACAGGGGTACACTGAAGCTTTCTTT. Translating it yields CASSPVQGYTEAFF.

The chain links TRBV7-2 to TRBJ2-7, with D possibly TRBD1 on 6 matching bases. Germline CDR1 and CDR2: SGHTA and FQGNSA. This CDR3 is built from 13 residues. V was trimmed by 6 bases and J by 3 bases, leaving 12 bases between them. The CDR3 coding sequence is TGTGCCAGCAGGTCCACAGGGCTCTACGAGCAGTACTTC. It is translated as CASRSTGLYEQYF.

V usage is TRBV9 and J usage is TRBJ2-3; a weak D match, TRBD2 (5 bases). Looked up from germline, CDR1 is SGDLS and CDR2 is YYNGEE. V was pared by 0 bases and J by 2 bases, with 13 bases between. The CDR3 sequence is 16 residues long. The CDR3 DNA reads TGTGCCAGCAGCGTAGGGTCCAGCGGTGACACAGATACGCAGTATTTT. Amino acids: CASSVGSSGDTDTQYF.

The genes are TRBV19 and TRBJ1-3; D is undetermined. Between the trimmed V and J ends, which lost 6 bases and 9 bases, there was a span of 15 bases. The CDR3 extends over 13 amino acids. CDR1 LNHDA and CDR2 SQIVND come from the germline V gene (reference sequence). The CDR3 sequence: CASRPLIGSTIYF. The CDR3 DNA sequence: TGTGCCAGTAGGCCTCTCATCGGGAGCACCATATATTTT.

This sequence joins TRBV7-3 and TRBJ2-3, with 8 positions matching TRBD2. The CDR3 extends over 14 amino acids. Trimming cost V 6 bases and J 0 bases; bases outside gene matches: 2. CDR1 is SGHTA, CDR2 FQGTGA, per germline. For the CDR3, the DNA is TGTGCCAGCAGGTCTAGCGGGAGCACAGATACGCAGTATTTT. It specifies CASRSSGSTDTQYF. Complete variable domain (other parts from reference TRBV7-3 and TRBJ2-3): GAGVSQTPSNKVTEKGKYVELRCDPISGHTALYWYRQSLGQGPEFLIYFQGTGAADDSGLPNDRFFAVRPEGSVSTLKIQRTERGDSAVYLCASRSSGSTDTQYFGPGTRLTVL.

The chain employs TRBV19 and TRBJ1-1, with D perhaps matching TRBD1 (6 bases). There are 18 residues in the CDR3. Germline CDR1 reads LNHDA; CDR2 reads SQIVND (reference sequence). Trimming shortened V by 1 base and J by 3 bases, and 21 bases separated the two germline ends. CDR3 protein: CASSIARPGARGDTEAFF. The CDR3 nucleotides read TGTGCCAGTAGTATAGCGCGGCCAGGGGCACGAGGTGACACTGAAGCTTTCTTT.

The V gene is TRBV5-1, the J gene TRBJ1-6, with 8 positions matching TRBD1. The germline V gene encodes CDR1 SGHRS and CDR2 YFSETQ. This CDR3 is built from 15 residues. The V segment lost 3 bases and the J segment 7 bases; nucleotides outside the gene matches: 6. The CDR3 protein is CASSSGTGANSPLHF. The CDR3 coding sequence is TGCGCCAGCAGCTCAGGGACAGGAGCGAATTCACCCCTCCACTTT.

The chain employs TRBV6-5 and TRBJ1-3; no clear D gene. The CDR3 is made up of 16 amino acids. Germline V gene lookup returns CDR1 MNHEY and CDR2 SVGAGI. With 2 bases removed from V and 0 bases from J, the gap between germline ends came to 11 bases. CDR3 nucleotides: TGTGCCAGCAGTTACCTGGGCAGTCTCTCTGGAAACACCATATATTTT. Translated: CASSYLGSLSGNTIYF.

The V and J genes are TRBV25-1 and TRBJ2-7; D is perhaps TRBD1 (6 bases). With 1 base removed from V and 2 bases from J, the gap between germline ends came to 12 bases. This CDR3 has 15 amino acids. Per germline, CDR1 MGHDK and CDR2 SYGVNS. This chain's CDR3 is CASSELDRQTYEQYF. In nucleotides, the CDR3 is TGTGCCAGCAGTGAATTGGACAGACAAACCTACGAGCAGTACTTC.

The chain recombines TRBV7-6 with TRBJ2-7; tentative D call: TRBD2 (6 bases). This CDR3 spans 14 amino acids. V dropped 2 bases and J dropped 6 bases, with 14 bases sitting between them. Per the germline V gene, CDR1 is SGHVS and CDR2 is FNYEAQ. The CDR3 DNA follows: TGTGCCAGCAGCTTAAGTGGAGGGACGGGCGAGCAGTACTTC. Translated, it gives CASSLSGGTGEQYF.

The chain employs TRBV9 and TRBJ2-1; D uncertain. Germline-derived CDR1 and CDR2 are SGDLS and YYNGEE. V lost 4 bases and J lost 6, with 17 bases in between. This CDR3 is 15 amino acids long. The CDR3 DNA sequence: TGTGCCAGCAGCTTCCTAGGTGATCCGGGCAATGAGCAGTTCTTC. This translates into CASSFLGDPGNEQFF.

CDR3 sequence reads: CASSPNSGANVLTF. CDR3 sequence (DNA): TGTGCCAGCAGTCCAAACTCTGGGGCCAACGTCCTGACTTTC. This chain connects TRBV6-5 to TRBJ2-6; D call uncertain. This CDR3 has 14 residues. CDR1 and CDR2 (germline): MNHEY, SVGAGI. V was pared by 5 bases and J by 0 bases, with 5 bases between.

This clone was seen more than once but under ten times. The chain joins TRBV7-9 to TRBJ1-1; no clear D. The germline CDR1 and CDR2 sequences are SEHNR and FQNEAQ (reference sequence). Trimming took 1 base from V and 5 from J, leaving 14 bases between them. The CDR3 has 15 residues. CDR3 sequence: CASSLEAVSKTEAFF. The CDR3 nucleotides read TGTGCCAGCAGCTTAGAGGCGGTGTCGAAGACTGAAGCTTTCTTT. Complete variable domain (other parts from reference TRBV7-9 and TRBJ1-1): DTGVSQNPRHKITKRGQNVTFRCDPISEHNRLYWYRQTLGQGPEFLTYFQNEAQLEKSRLLSDRFSAERPKGSFSTLEIQRTEQGDSAMYLCASSLEAVSKTEAFFGQGTRLTVV.

This clone was seen just once. The J gene is TRBJ1-1, the V gene TRBV25-1, with TRBD1 matching over 7 bases. V shed 10 bases and J 1 base; nucleotides not matched to a gene: 9. This CDR3 has 14 residues. Germline CDR1 reads MGHDK; CDR2 reads SYGVNS. CDR3 loop: CATRDRPPNTEAFF. CDR3 in DNA: TGTGCCACCCGGGACAGACCCCCGAACACTGAAGCTTTCTTT.

This rearrangement joins TRBV4-2 to TRBJ2-1, with 9 bases that match TRBD2. Germline CDR1 and CDR2: LGHNA and YNFKEQ. The CDR3 runs to 14 residues. With 3 bases clipped from V and 6 bases from J, the junction kept 3 bases outside the gene matches. As DNA, the CDR3 is TGTGCCAGCAGCCAGGCGGGGGGGAGCAATGAGCAGTTCTTC. Protein: CASSQAGGSNEQFF.

The table lists this clone with a count of one. The chain is built from TRBV6-5 and TRBJ1-3; the D gene is possibly TRBD1 (5 bases). CDR3 length: 13 residues. V lost 7 bases and J lost 1, with 8 bases in between. Germline V gene data show CDR1 as MNHEY and CDR2 as SVGAGI. The CDR3 sequence is CASTQGSGNTIYF. The CDR3 DNA sequence: TGTGCCAGCACTCAGGGTTCTGGAAACACCATATATTTT.